A selection of T cell receptor beta chains follows, all from one sample in a study of OX40 agonist ivuxolimab in advanced cancers. Clones were read by immunoSEQ multiplex PCR, and TCRdb kept only the in-frame ones, dropping some. The sample holds about 68,000 clones; 86% are singletons and the top ten take 6.5% to 7.5%. The sample consisted of CD4+ or CD8+ T cells sorted from blood, taken in a trial of the OX40 agonist ivuxolimab. Receptor source: an adult with an advanced solid tumor such as melanoma, head and neck, liver or kidney cancer. Both conserved end residues are part of each CDR3. Each record gives: V gene, D gene, clone size, J gene, CDR3 DNA, CDR3 protein. D genes are given only for firm matches. Size is stated for part of the rows, as once, few or many counts, or as a class when the clone is expanded.

V gene: TRBV2; D gene: .; clone size: .; J gene: TRBJ1-2; CDR3 DNA: TGTGCCAGCAGGGGTCAGACCTCGGGCTATGGCTACACCTTC; CDR3 protein: CASRGQTSGYGYTF
V gene: TRBV7-2; D gene: .; clone size: medium-sized; J gene: TRBJ1-6; CDR3 DNA: TGTGCCAGCAGCTTAGTCCCGCAGGGCAATTCACCCCTCCACTTT; CDR3 protein: CASSLVPQGNSPLHF
V gene: TRBV5-1; D gene: .; clone size: .; J gene: TRBJ1-3; CDR3 DNA: TGCGCCAGCAGGGACGTACCCTCTTCGGAAGGAAACACCATATATTTT; CDR3 protein: CASRDVPSSEGNTIYF
V gene: TRBV5-1; D gene: .; clone size: .; J gene: TRBJ2-3; CDR3 DNA: TGCGCCAGCAGCTTGACCGACCGCACAGATACGCAGTATTTT; CDR3 protein: CASSLTDRTDTQYF
V gene: TRBV2; D gene: .; clone size: .; J gene: TRBJ2-2; CDR3 DNA: TGTGCCAGCTGGTCCAGGGAGAAAGGGGCCGGGGAGCTGTTTTTT; CDR3 protein: CASWSREKGAGELFF
V gene: TRBV2; D gene: TRBD2; clone size: .; J gene: TRBJ2-2; CDR3 DNA: TGTGCCAGCAGTCGACTAGCGGGGGGGCGGACCGGGGAGCTGTTTTTT; CDR3 protein: CASSRLAGGRTGELFF
V gene: TRBV5-8; D gene: TRBD1; clone size: .; J gene: TRBJ1-1; CDR3 DNA: TGTGCCAGCAGCTTGGGGGGACAGGCAGCTTTCTTT; CDR3 protein: CASSLGGQAAFF
V gene: TRBV5-4; D gene: .; clone size: .; J gene: TRBJ1-2; CDR3 DNA: TGTGCCAGCAGCCCGGACGGCCTCGGCTATGGCTACACCTTC; CDR3 protein: CASSPDGLGYGYTF
V gene: TRBV6-5; D gene: .; clone size: .; J gene: TRBJ1-6; CDR3 DNA: TGTGCCAGCAGACCGGGCCGGGATTCACCCCTCCACTTT; CDR3 protein: CASRPGRDSPLHF
V gene: TRBV6-5; D gene: .; clone size: .; J gene: TRBJ1-5; CDR3 DNA: TGTGCCAGCAGTCGCGACAGCAGCAATCAGCCCCAGCATTTT; CDR3 protein: CASSRDSSNQPQHF
V gene: TRBV4-2; D gene: .; clone size: .; J gene: TRBJ1-2; CDR3 DNA: TGTGCCAGCAGCCAAGGTGTTAGGCAACCCGTTGGCTACACCTTC; CDR3 protein: CASSQGVRQPVGYTF
V gene: TRBV25-1; D gene: .; clone size: .; J gene: TRBJ2-4; CDR3 DNA: TGTGCCAGCAGTGGACTCAGGGGGGTCAAAAACATTCAGTACTTC; CDR3 protein: CASSGLRGVKNIQYF
V gene: TRBV6-1; D gene: TRBD2; clone size: .; J gene: TRBJ2-5; CDR3 DNA: TGTGCCAGCAGTGCCGGGACTAGCCAAGAGACCCAGTACTTC; CDR3 protein: CASSAGTSQETQYF
V gene: TRBV6-5; D gene: .; clone size: .; J gene: TRBJ1-4; CDR3 DNA: TGTGCCAGCAGTTTCAAGGGGGATGAAAAACTGTTTTTT; CDR3 protein: CASSFKGDEKLFF
V gene: TRBV5-1; D gene: TRBD1; clone size: .; J gene: TRBJ1-1; CDR3 DNA: TGCGCCAGTTCCAGGATGGGACAGCTGAACACTGAAGCTTTCTTT; CDR3 protein: CASSRMGQLNTEAFF
V gene: TRBV6-5; D gene: .; clone size: .; J gene: TRBJ1-1; CDR3 DNA: TGTGCCAGCAGTTACTCGGCCACAGCGAACACTGAAGCTTTCTTT; CDR3 protein: CASSYSATANTEAFF
V gene: TRBV4-2; D gene: .; clone size: once; J gene: TRBJ2-1; CDR3 DNA: TGTGCCAGCAGCCCGGGACTCTCCAATGAGCAGTTCTTC; CDR3 protein: CASSPGLSNEQFF
V gene: TRBV5-4; D gene: .; clone size: once; J gene: TRBJ2-2; CDR3 DNA: TGTGCCAGCAGCAAGGCCGGGGAGCTGTTTTTT; CDR3 protein: CASSKAGELFF
V gene: TRBV9; D gene: .; clone size: .; J gene: TRBJ2-1; CDR3 DNA: TGTGCCAGCGGCGTCGGTCATAGCGGCCCTAATGAGCAGTTCTTC; CDR3 protein: CASGVGHSGPNEQFF
V gene: TRBV7-2; D gene: .; clone size: once; J gene: TRBJ2-2; CDR3 DNA: TGTGCCAGCAGCCCTTGGACAGCCTTTAACACCGGGGAGCTGTTTTTT; CDR3 protein: CASSPWTAFNTGELFF
V gene: TRBV2; D gene: .; clone size: .; J gene: TRBJ1-2; CDR3 DNA: TGTGCCAGCAGTGAACCCGGGGCCAGGGCTAACTATGGCTACACCTTC; CDR3 protein: CASSEPGARANYGYTF
V gene: TRBV7-9; D gene: .; clone size: .; J gene: TRBJ1-5; CDR3 DNA: TGTGCCAGCAGCAAAAACTCCGAGCCCCAGCATTTT; CDR3 protein: CASSKNSEPQHF
V gene: TRBV5-1; D gene: .; clone size: .; J gene: TRBJ1-3; CDR3 DNA: TGCGCCAGCAGCTGGGACACCTCCTCTGGAAACACCATATATTTT; CDR3 protein: CASSWDTSSGNTIYF
V gene: TRBV5-1; D gene: .; clone size: many; J gene: TRBJ1-3; CDR3 DNA: TGCGCCAGCAGCTTGGATGGGGGCACTGGAAACACCATATATTTT; CDR3 protein: CASSLDGGTGNTIYF
V gene: TRBV19; D gene: TRBD1; clone size: .; J gene: TRBJ1-5; CDR3 DNA: TGTGCCAGTAGTAGGTCGAGGTGGACAGGTCCCCCGACTAGCAATCAGCCCCAGCATTTT; CDR3 protein: CASSRSRWTGPPTSNQPQHF
V gene: TRBV2; D gene: TRBD1; clone size: .; J gene: TRBJ1-1; CDR3 DNA: TGTGCCAGTGGACAGGAATCGACTGAAGCTTTCTTT; CDR3 protein: CASGQESTEAFF
V gene: TRBV27; D gene: .; clone size: .; J gene: TRBJ1-1; CDR3 DNA: TGTGCCAGCAGTTATACAGGGAACACTGAAGCTTTCTTT; CDR3 protein: CASSYTGNTEAFF
V gene: TRBV30; D gene: .; clone size: once; J gene: TRBJ1-1; CDR3 DNA: TGTGCCTGGAGTGATTTCCCCCCAGGAAATGAAGCTTTCTTT; CDR3 protein: CAWSDFPPGNEAFF
V gene: TRBV12-5; D gene: .; clone size: .; J gene: TRBJ1-5; CDR3 DNA: TGTGCTAGTGGTTTGGTACCAGGGTCCCCCAATCAGCCCCAGCATTTT; CDR3 protein: CASGLVPGSPNQPQHF
V gene: TRBV5-1; D gene: .; clone size: .; J gene: TRBJ2-1; CDR3 DNA: TGCGCCAGCAGCTTGGAGTGGATGACCAATGAGCAGTTCTTC; CDR3 protein: CASSLEWMTNEQFF
V gene: TRBV19; D gene: TRBD1; clone size: .; J gene: TRBJ1-1; CDR3 DNA: TGTGCCAGTAACAGGGGCGCAGGCGTGAACACTGAAGCTTTCTTT; CDR3 protein: CASNRGAGVNTEAFF
V gene: TRBV7-2; D gene: .; clone size: once; J gene: TRBJ2-7; CDR3 DNA: TGTGCCAGCAGCTTAGCGGCGGGACTCTACGAGCAGTACTTC; CDR3 protein: CASSLAAGLYEQYF
V gene: TRBV6-5; D gene: .; clone size: .; J gene: TRBJ1-1; CDR3 DNA: TGTGCCAGCAGTTACCTAATAGAAGTGAACACTGAAGCTTTCTTT; CDR3 protein: CASSYLIEVNTEAFF
V gene: TRBV21-1; D gene: .; clone size: .; J gene: TRBJ1-5; CDR3 DNA: TGTGCCAGCAGCAAAGCGCTTTACAGGGAATGTCAGCCCCAGCATTTT; CDR3 protein: CASSKALYRECQPQHF
V gene: TRBV2; D gene: .; clone size: .; J gene: TRBJ2-6; CDR3 DNA: TGTGCTGGGGCAGGGGTTGGCTCTGGGGCCAACGTCCTGACTTTC; CDR3 protein: CAGAGVGSGANVLTF
V gene: TRBV19; D gene: .; clone size: .; J gene: TRBJ1-5; CDR3 DNA: TGTGCCAGTAGACAGTCCAATCAGCCCCAGCATTTT; CDR3 protein: CASRQSNQPQHF
V gene: TRBV6-1; D gene: TRBD1; clone size: .; J gene: TRBJ1-1; CDR3 DNA: TGTGCCAGCAGTGACCGACAGGGGGCGTGGGCTTTCTTT; CDR3 protein: CASSDRQGAWAFF
V gene: TRBV19; D gene: .; clone size: once; J gene: TRBJ1-4; CDR3 DNA: TGTGCCAGTAGTCGGTCAGTTAATGAAAAACTGTTTTTT; CDR3 protein: CASSRSVNEKLFF
V gene: TRBV7-9; D gene: .; clone size: .; J gene: TRBJ2-7; CDR3 DNA: TGTGCCAGCAGCGCCGAAGGTGGCTTGGCCTACGAGCAGTACTTC; CDR3 protein: CASSAEGGLAYEQYF
V gene: TRBV27; D gene: .; clone size: once; J gene: TRBJ2-2; CDR3 DNA: TGTGCCAGCAGTCCAATGCAGGGAGTCACCGGGGAGCTGTTTTTT; CDR3 protein: CASSPMQGVTGELFF
V gene: TRBV7-9; D gene: TRBD1; clone size: .; J gene: TRBJ1-2; CDR3 DNA: TGTGCCAGCAGCCTACAGGGGGCGGCTCACTATGGCTACACCTTC; CDR3 protein: CASSLQGAAHYGYTF
V gene: TRBV4-1; D gene: .; clone size: .; J gene: TRBJ2-3; CDR3 DNA: TGCGCCAGCAGCCAAGAGGGCCGGGACGCCACAGATACGCAGTATTTT; CDR3 protein: CASSQEGRDATDTQYF
V gene: TRBV30; D gene: .; clone size: once; J gene: TRBJ1-1; CDR3 DNA: TGTGCCTGGAGTGTATGGGGGGCAAGCTTTGAAGCTTTCTTT; CDR3 protein: CAWSVWGASFEAFF
V gene: TRBV10-2; D gene: TRBD2; clone size: .; J gene: TRBJ2-1; CDR3 DNA: TGCGCCAGCAGGGACCCGGGACTAGCGAGGCCTGAGCAGTTCTTC; CDR3 protein: CASRDPGLARPEQFF
V gene: TRBV5-6; D gene: TRBD1; clone size: .; J gene: TRBJ2-3; CDR3 DNA: TGTGCCAGCAGATTTCGGACAGGGCAGTCAGATACGCAGTATTTT; CDR3 protein: CASRFRTGQSDTQYF